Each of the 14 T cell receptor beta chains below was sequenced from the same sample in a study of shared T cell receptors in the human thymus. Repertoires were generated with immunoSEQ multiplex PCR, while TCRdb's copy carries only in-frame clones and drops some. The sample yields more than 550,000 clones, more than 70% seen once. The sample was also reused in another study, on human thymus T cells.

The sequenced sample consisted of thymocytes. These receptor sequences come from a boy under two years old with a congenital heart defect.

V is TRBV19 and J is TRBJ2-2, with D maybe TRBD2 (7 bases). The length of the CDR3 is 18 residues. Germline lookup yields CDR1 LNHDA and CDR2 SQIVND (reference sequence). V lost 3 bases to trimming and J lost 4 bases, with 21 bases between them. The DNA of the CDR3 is TGTGCCAGTAGTATGGGGTGGGAGTTACGGGGGGCCACCGGGGAGCTGTTTTTT. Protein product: CASSMGWELRGATGELFF.

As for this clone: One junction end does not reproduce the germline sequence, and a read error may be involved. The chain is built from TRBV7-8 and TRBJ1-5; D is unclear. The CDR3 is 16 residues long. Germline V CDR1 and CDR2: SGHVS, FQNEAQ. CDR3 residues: CAGSLVGGISNQPQHF. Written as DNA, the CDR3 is TGTGCCGGCAGCTTAGTGGGAGGAATTAGCAATCAGCCCCAGCATTTT. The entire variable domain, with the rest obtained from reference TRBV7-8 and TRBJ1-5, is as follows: GAGVSQSPRYKVAKRGQDVALRCDPISGHVSLFWYQQALGQGPEFLTYFQNEAQLDKSGLPSDRFFAERPEGSVSTLKIQRTQQEDSAVYLCAGSLVGGISNQPQHFGDGTRLSIL.

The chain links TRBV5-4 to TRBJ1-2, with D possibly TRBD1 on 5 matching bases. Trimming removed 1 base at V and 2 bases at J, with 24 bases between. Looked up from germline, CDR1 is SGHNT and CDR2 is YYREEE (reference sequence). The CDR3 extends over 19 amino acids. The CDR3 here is CASSLLAGGRGGVNYGYTF. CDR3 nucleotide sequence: TGTGCCAGCAGCTTGCTGGCTGGCGGCCGGGGGGGGGTAAACTATGGCTACACCTTC.

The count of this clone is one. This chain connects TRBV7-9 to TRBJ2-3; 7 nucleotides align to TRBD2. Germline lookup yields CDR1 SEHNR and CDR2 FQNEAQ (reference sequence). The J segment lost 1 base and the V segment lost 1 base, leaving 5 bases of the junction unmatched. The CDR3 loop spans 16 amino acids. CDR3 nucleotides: TGTGCCAGCAGCTTAGGGCTAGCGGTATGCACAGATACGCAGTATTTT. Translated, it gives CASSLGLAVCTDTQYF.

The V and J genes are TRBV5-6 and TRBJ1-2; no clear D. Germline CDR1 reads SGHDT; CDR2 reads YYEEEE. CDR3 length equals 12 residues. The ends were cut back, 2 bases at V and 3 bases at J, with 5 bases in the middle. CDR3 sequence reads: CASSFQYYGYTF. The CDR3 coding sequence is TGTGCCAGCAGCTTCCAGTACTATGGCTACACCTTC.

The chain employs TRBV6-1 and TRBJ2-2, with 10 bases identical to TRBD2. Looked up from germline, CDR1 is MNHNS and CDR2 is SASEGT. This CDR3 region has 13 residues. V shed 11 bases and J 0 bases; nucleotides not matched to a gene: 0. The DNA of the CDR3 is TGTGCCGGACTAGCGGCGAACACCGGGGAGCTGTTTTTT. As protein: CAGLAANTGELFF.

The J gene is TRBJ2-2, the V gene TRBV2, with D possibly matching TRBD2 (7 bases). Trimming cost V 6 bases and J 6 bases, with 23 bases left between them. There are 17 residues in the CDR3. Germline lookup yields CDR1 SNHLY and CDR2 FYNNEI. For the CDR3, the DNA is TGTGCCAGCAGGATGCCGGGGGGCCTGTTGCCTTCCGGGGAGCTGTTTTTT. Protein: CASRMPGGLLPSGELFF.

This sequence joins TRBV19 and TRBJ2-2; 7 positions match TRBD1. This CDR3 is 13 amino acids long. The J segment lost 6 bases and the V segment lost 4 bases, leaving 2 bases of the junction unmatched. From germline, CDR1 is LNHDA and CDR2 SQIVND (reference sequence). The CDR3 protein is CASSRQGAGELFF. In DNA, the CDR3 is TGTGCCAGTAGTAGGCAGGGGGCCGGGGAGCTGTTTTTT.

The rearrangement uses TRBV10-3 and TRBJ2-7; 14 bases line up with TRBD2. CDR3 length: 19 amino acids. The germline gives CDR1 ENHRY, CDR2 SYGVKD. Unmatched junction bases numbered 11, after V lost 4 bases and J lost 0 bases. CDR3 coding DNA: TGTGCCATCAGTGTTTCGCCGGGACTAGCGGGAGATCCCTCCTACGAGCAGTACTTC. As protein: CAISVSPGLAGDPSYEQYF.

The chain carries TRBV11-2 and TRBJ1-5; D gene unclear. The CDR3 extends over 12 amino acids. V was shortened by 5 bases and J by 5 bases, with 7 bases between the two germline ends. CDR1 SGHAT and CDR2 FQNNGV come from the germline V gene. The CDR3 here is CASSRPHQPQHF. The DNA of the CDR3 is TGTGCCAGCAGCCGTCCTCATCAGCCCCAGCATTTT.

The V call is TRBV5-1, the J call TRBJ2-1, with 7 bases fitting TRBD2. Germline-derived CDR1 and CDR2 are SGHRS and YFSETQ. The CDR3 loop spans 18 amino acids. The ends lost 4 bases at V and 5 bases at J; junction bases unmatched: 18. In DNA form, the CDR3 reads TGCGCCAGCAGCGTGAGCGGGACTGTCTCAAAGAGAGACAATGAGCAGTTCTTC. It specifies CASSVSGTVSKRDNEQFF. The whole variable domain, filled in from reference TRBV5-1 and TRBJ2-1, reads KAGVTQTPRYLIKTRGQQVTLSCSPISGHRSVSWYQQTPGQGLQFLFEYFSETQRNKGNFPGRFSGRQFSNSRSEMNVSTLELGDSALYLCASSVSGTVSKRDNEQFFGPGTRLTVL.

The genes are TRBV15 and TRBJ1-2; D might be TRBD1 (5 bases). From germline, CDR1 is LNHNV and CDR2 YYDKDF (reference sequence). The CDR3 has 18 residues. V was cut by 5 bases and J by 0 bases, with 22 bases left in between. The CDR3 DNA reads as TGTGCCACCAGCCGACGAGTAGGGGTCCCCGCTACTAACTATGGCTACACCTTC. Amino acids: CATSRRVGVPATNYGYTF.

The CDR3 sequence is CSACGSYNEQFF. CDR3 DNA sequence: TGCAGCGCTTGCGGCTCCTACAATGAGCAGTTCTTC. The chain combines TRBV29-1 with TRBJ2-1, with D uncertain. Trimming left V 7 bases short and J 0 bases short, with 7 bases between. CDR3 size: 12 residues. Germline values: CDR1 SQVTM, CDR2 ANQGSEA.

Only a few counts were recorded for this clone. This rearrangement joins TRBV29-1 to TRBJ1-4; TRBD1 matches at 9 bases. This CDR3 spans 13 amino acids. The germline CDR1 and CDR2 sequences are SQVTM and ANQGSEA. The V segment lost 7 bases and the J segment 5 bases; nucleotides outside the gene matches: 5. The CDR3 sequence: CSGKGQGNEKLFF. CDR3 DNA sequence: TGCAGCGGAAAGGGACAGGGAAATGAAAAACTGTTTTTT.